Listed below are T cell receptor beta chains from one sample, sequenced in a study of T-cell reconstitution after alpha-beta-depleted transplantation in children. One entry per CDR3 protein results from TCRdb running MiXCR on the PCR reads. Among about 97,000 distinct CDR3 sequences listed, 5% to 6% were seen once. The starting material was PBMCs, mostly from graft donor cells, obtained 60 days after TCRalphabeta/CD19-depleted stem cell transplant. The receptors were gathered from a female patient aged 2-15 years who had a stem cell transplant for Fanconi anemia, so the T cells may come from the graft donor. CDR3s include the opening cysteine and the closing phenylalanine or tryptophan. The order of the fields is V gene, J gene, CDR3 protein.

v_call: TRBV5-1; j_call: TRBJ2-5; cdr3_aa: CASSNQETQYF
v_call: TRBV20-1; j_call: TRBJ1-3; cdr3_aa: CSAPIDRASGNTIYF
v_call: TRBV3-1; j_call: TRBJ1-5; cdr3_aa: CASSQGGQPQHF
v_call: TRBV28; j_call: TRBJ1-1; cdr3_aa: CASTWGRVNTEAFF
v_call: TRBV7-8; j_call: TRBJ2-5; cdr3_aa: CASSVGGARWGRETQYF
v_call: TRBV7-3; j_call: TRBJ2-3; cdr3_aa: CASSYDSSGTDTQYF
v_call: TRBV5-1; j_call: TRBJ2-5; cdr3_aa: CASSPGTDFETQYF
v_call: TRBV11-1; j_call: TRBJ2-1; cdr3_aa: CASNERAGVPAEQFF
v_call: TRBV7-2; j_call: TRBJ1-1; cdr3_aa: CASSLRRQGRALNTEAFF
v_call: TRBV7-3; j_call: TRBJ2-1; cdr3_aa: CASSRRGTGGTNEQFF
v_call: TRBV28; j_call: TRBJ1-2; cdr3_aa: CASRYRGASRGGYTF
v_call: TRBV12-3/TRBV12-4; j_call: TRBJ2-2; cdr3_aa: CASSNWLGERYTGELFF
v_call: TRBV29-1; j_call: TRBJ2-7; cdr3_aa: CSGQGDTYEQYF
v_call: TRBV9; j_call: TRBJ2-1; cdr3_aa: CASSPRLAGRNEQFF